This T cell receptor delta chain was captured by sequencing in a study of gamma-delta chains in newborns, infants, children. For the study at large: Innate gammadelta T cells reportedly expand polyclonally right after birth, driven by microbial exposure, per the title.

Note on this clone: A junction end diverges from the germline sequence, so it may reflect a read error.

TCRdb re-called clones from the reads using CATT. The sample carries 2,500 to 3,000 delta-chain clones, roughly 0.98% recorded once. This TCR was sampled from a child who was a newborn, infant or young child, either healthy, febrile or measles-vaccinated (not recorded which). Sequencing input: blood.

The DNA of the CDR3 is TGTGCCTGTGACACCGTGGGGGACACCACAGCACAACACTTC. Its protein product is CACDTVGDTTAQHF. The chain is built from TRDV2 and TRDJ2, with TRDD3 matching 7 bases. The CDR3 sequence is 14 residues long. Germline lookup yields CDR1 GEAIGNYY and CDR2 EKD.